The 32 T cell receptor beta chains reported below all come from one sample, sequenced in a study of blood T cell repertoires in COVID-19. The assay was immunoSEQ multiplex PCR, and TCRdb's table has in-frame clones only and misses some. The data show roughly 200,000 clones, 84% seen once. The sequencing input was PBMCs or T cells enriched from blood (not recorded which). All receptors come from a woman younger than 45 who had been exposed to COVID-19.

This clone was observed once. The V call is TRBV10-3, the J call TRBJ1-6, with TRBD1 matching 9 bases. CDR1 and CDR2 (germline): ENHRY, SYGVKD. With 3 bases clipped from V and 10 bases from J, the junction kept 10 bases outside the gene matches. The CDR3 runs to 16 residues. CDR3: CAISEGVGQGGSPLHF. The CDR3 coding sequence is TGTGCCATCAGTGAAGGGGTGGGACAGGGAGGATCACCCCTCCACTTT.

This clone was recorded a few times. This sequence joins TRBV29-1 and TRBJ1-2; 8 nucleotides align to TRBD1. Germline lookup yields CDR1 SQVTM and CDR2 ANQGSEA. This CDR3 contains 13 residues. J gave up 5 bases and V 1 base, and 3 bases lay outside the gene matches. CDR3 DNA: TGCAGCGTTGAAGGGACAGGGCGTTATGGCTACACCTTC. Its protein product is CSVEGTGRYGYTF.

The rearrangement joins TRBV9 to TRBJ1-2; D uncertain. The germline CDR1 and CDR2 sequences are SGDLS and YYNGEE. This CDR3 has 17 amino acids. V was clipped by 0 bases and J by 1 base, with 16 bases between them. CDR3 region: CASSVGGGQNNNYGYTF. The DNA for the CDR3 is TGTGCCAGCAGCGTAGGGGGAGGTCAGAACAATAACTATGGCTACACCTTC.

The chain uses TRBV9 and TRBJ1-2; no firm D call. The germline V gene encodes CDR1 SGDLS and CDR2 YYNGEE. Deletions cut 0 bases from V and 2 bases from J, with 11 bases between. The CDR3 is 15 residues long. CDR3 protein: CASSVGQIGNYGYTF. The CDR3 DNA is TGTGCCAGCAGCGTAGGACAAATAGGCAACTATGGCTACACCTTC.

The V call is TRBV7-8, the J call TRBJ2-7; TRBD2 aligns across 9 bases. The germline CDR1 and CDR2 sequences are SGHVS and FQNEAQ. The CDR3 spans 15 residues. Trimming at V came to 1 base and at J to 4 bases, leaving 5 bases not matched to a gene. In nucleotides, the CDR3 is TGTGCCAGCAGCTTAGTTGGGACTAGCTGGTACGAGCAGTACTTC. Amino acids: CASSLVGTSWYEQYF.

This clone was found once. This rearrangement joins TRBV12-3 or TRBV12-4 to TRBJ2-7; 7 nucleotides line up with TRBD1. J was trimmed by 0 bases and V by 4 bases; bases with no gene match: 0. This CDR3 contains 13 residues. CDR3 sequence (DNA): TGTGCCAGCAGTTGGGACAGCTCCTACGAGCAGTACTTC. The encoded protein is CASSWDSSYEQYF.

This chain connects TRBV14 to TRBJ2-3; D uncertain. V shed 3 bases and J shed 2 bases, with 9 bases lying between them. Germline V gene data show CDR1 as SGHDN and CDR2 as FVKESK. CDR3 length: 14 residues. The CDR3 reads CASSHYPLTDTQYF. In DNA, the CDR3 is TGTGCCAGCAGCCACTACCCACTCACAGATACGCAGTATTTT.

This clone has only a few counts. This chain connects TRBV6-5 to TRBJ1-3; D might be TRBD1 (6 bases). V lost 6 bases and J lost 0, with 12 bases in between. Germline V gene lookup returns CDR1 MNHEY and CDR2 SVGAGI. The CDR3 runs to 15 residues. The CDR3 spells CASSRQVSSGNTIYF. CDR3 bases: TGTGCCAGCAGCAGACAGGTCTCCTCTGGAAACACCATATATTTT.

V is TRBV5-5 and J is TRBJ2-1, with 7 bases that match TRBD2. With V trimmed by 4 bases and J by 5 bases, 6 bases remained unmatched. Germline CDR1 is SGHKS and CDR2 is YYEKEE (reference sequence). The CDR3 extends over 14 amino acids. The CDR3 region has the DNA TGTGCCAGCAGCCGGGGGGAGATGGACAATGAGCAGTTCTTC. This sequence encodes CASSRGEMDNEQFF.

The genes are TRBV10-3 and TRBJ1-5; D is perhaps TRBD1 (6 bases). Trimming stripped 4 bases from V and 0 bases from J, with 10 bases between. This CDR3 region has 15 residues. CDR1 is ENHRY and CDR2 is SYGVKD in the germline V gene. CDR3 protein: CAISGTDDSNQPQHF. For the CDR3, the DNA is TGTGCCATCAGTGGGACAGACGATAGCAATCAGCCCCAGCATTTT.

This chain's CDR3 is CASSATGGTTEAFF. CDR3 in DNA: TGCGCCAGCAGTGCTACAGGGGGGACGACTGAAGCTTTCTTT. The chain has TRBV10-1 and TRBJ1-1; 8 bases align to TRBD1. Germline V gene lookup returns CDR1 WNHNN and CDR2 SYGVQD (reference sequence). This CDR3 contains 14 residues. V lost 4 bases and J lost 5; bases outside the gene matches: 6.

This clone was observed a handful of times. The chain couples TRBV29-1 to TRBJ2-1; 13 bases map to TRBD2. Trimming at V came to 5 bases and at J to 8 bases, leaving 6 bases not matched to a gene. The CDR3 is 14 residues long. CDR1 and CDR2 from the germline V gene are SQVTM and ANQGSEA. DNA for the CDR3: TGCAGCGTTTACACTAGCGGGGGGGCCTATGAGCAGTTCTTC. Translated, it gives CSVYTSGGAYEQFF.

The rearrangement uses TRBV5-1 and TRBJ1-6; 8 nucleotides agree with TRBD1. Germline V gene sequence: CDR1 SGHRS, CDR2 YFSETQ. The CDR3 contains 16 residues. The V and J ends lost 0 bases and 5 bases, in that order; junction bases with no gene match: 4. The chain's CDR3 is CASSLGGQVDNSPLHF. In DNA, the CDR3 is TGCGCCAGCAGCTTGGGGGGACAGGTCGATAATTCACCCCTCCACTTT.

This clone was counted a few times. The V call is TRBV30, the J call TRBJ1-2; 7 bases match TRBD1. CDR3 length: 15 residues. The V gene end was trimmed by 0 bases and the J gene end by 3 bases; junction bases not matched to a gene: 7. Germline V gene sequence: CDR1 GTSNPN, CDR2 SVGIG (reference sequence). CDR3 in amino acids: CAWSVPGQNHYGYTF. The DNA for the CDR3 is TGTGCCTGGAGTGTGCCGGGACAGAACCACTATGGCTACACCTTC.

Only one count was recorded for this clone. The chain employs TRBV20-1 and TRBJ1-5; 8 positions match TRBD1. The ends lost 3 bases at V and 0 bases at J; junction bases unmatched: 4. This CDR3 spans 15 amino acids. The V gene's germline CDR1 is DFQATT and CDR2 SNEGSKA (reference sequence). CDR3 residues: CSASWDRHSNQPQHF. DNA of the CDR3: TGCAGTGCTAGTTGGGACAGGCATAGCAATCAGCCCCAGCATTTT.

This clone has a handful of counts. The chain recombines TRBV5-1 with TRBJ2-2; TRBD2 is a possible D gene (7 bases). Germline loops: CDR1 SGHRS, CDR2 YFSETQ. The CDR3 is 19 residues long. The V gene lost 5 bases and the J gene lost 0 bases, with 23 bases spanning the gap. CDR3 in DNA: TGCGCCAGCAGTCCAAACTACGTAGGGGGGACTACGAACACCGGGGAGCTGTTTTTT. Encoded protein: CASSPNYVGGTTNTGELFF.

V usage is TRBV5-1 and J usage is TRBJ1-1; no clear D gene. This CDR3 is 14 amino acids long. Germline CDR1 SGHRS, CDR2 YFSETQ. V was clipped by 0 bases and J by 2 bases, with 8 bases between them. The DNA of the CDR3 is TGCGCCAGCAGCTTGGCTTCCAGTAACACTGAAGCTTTCTTT. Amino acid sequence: CASSLASSNTEAFF.

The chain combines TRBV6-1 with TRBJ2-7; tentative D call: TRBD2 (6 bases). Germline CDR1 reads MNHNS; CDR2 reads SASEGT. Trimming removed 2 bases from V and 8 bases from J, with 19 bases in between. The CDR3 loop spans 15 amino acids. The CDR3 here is CASSELGGRASKQYF. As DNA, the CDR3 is TGTGCCAGCAGTGAATTGGGGGGTCGCGCATCCAAGCAGTACTTC.

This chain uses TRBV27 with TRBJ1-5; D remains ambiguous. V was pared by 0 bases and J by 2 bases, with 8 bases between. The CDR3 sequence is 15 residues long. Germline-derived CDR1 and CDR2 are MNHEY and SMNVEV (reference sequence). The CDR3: CASSLSPGGNQPQHF. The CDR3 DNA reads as TGTGCCAGCAGTTTATCCCCGGGAGGCAATCAGCCCCAGCATTTT.

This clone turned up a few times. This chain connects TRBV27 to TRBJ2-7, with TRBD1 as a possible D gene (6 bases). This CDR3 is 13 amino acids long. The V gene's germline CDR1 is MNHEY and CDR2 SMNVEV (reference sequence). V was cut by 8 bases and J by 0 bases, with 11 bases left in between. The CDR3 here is CASRDTLSYEQYF. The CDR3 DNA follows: TGTGCCAGCCGGGACACCCTCTCCTACGAGCAGTACTTC.

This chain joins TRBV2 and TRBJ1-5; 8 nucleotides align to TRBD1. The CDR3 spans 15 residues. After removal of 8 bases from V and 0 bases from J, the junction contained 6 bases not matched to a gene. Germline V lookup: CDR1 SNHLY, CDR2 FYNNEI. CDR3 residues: CASGDRGISNQPQHF. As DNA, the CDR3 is TGTGCCAGCGGAGACAGGGGAATTAGCAATCAGCCCCAGCATTTT.

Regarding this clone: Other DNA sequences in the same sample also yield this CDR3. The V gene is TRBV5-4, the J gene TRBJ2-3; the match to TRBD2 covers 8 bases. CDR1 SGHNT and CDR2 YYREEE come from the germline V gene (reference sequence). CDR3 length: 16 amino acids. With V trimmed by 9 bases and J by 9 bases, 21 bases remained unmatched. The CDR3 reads CATHSRRLDGGGTQYF. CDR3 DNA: TGTGCCACCCACTCACGTCGGCTAGACGGGGGGGGGACGCAGTATTTT.

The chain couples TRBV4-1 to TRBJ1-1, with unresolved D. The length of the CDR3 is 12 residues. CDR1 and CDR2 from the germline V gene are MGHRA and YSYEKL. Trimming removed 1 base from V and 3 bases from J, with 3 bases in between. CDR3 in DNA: TGCGCCAGCAGCCAAGGGCACACTGAAGCTTTCTTT. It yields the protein CASSQGHTEAFF.

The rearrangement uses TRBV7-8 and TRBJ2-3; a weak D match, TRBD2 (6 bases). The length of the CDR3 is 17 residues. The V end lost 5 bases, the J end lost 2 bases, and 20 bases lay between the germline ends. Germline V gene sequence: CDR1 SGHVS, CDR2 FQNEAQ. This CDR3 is CASSLHPGVAATDTQYF. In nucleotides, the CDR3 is TGTGCCAGCAGCCTCCACCCGGGGGTAGCGGCCACAGATACGCAGTATTTT.

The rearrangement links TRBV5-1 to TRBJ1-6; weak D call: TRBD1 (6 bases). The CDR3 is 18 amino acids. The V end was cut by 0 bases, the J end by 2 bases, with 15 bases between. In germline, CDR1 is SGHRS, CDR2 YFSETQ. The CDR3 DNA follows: TGCGCCAGCAGCTTGGATCCGGAACAGGGCCCCTATAATTCACCCCTCCACTTT. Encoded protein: CASSLDPEQGPYNSPLHF.

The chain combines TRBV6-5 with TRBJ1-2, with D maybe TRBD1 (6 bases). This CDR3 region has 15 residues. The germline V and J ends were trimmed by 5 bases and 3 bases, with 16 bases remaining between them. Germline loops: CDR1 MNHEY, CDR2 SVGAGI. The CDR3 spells CASSTSQGVDYGYTF. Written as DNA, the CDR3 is TGTGCCAGCAGTACATCACAGGGTGTTGACTATGGCTACACCTTC.

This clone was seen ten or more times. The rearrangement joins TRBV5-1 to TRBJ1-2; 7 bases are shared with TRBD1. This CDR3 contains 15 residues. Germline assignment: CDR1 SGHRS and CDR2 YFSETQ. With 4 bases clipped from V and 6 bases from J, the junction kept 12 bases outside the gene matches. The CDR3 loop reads CASSPEDRPFDGYTF. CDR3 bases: TGCGCCAGCAGCCCTGAGGACAGGCCCTTCGATGGCTACACCTTC.

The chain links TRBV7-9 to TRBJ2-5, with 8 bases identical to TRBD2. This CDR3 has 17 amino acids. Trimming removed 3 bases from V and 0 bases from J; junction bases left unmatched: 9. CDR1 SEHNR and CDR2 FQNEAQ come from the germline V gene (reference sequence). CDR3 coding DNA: TGTGCCAGCAGCTTCGGGGGGGGAGCGGGGGACCAAGAGACCCAGTACTTC. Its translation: CASSFGGGAGDQETQYF. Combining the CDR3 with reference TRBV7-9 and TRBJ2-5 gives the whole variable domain DTGVSQNPRHKITKRGQNVTFRCDPISEHNRLYWYRQTLGQGPEFLTYFQNEAQLEKSRLLSDRFSAERPKGSFSTLEIQRTEQGDSAMYLCASSFGGGAGDQETQYFGPGTRLLVL.

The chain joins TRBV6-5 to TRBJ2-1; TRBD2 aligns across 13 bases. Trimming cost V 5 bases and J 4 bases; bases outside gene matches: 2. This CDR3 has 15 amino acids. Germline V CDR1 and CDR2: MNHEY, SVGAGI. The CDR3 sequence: CASSRTSGGYNEQFF. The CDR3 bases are TGTGCCAGCAGTAGGACTAGCGGGGGATACAATGAGCAGTTCTTC.

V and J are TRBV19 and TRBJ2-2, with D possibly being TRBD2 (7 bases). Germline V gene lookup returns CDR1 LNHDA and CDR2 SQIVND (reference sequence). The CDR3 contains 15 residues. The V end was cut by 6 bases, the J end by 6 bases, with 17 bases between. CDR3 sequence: CASRGRGTQAGELFF. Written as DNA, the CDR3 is TGTGCCAGTAGGGGGAGGGGGACACAGGCCGGGGAGCTGTTTTTT.

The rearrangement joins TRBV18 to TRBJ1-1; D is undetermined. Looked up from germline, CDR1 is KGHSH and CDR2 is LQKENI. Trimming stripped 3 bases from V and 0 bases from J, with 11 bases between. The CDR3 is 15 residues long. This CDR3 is CASSPLSALNTEAFF. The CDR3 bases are TGTGCCAGCTCACCCCTAAGTGCATTGAACACTGAAGCTTTCTTT.

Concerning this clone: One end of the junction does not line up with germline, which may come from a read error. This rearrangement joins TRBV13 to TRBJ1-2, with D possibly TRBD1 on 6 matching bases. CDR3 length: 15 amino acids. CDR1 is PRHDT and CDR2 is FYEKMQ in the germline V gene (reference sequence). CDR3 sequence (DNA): TGTGCCAGCAGCCTAGGTAGGGGGTATGACTATGGCTACACCTTC. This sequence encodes CASSLGRGYDYGYTF.